This record covers a single T cell receptor (beta chain). The data originate from a study of regulatory T cells in long-lasting Graves disease. Germline V gives CDR1 LNHDA, CDR2 SQIVND (reference sequence). The CDR3 is 14 residues long. Between the trimmed V and J ends, which lost 3 bases and 9 bases, there was a span of 15 bases. Investigators prepared the TCR beta libraries by applying iRepertoire HTBI primers and Arm-PCR of CDR3 regions. TCRdb redid the calling of the multiplex PCR reads with MiXCR, one entry per CDR3 protein. The sample has 620,000 or so distinct CDR3 sequences; 15% to 20% are singletons. This sample's time point: newly diagnosed GD, antithyroid drugs for less than 3 months. With RNA extracted from PBMCs as input, the TCR library was made. These data were likewise used in another study, on T cells in Graves' hyperthyroidism and ophthalmopathy.

The sequence came from a woman in her thirties with Graves disease. This material consisted of peripheral blood mononuclear cells (PBMCs), taken at new diagnosis, from a patient treated with antithyroid drugs. The chain links TRBV19 to TRBJ1-5; D might be TRBD1 (6 bases). The DNA of the CDR3 is TGTGCCAGTAGTATGGGCCAAGGGGGATCGCCCCAGCATTTT. Translated, it gives CASSMGQGGSPQHF.